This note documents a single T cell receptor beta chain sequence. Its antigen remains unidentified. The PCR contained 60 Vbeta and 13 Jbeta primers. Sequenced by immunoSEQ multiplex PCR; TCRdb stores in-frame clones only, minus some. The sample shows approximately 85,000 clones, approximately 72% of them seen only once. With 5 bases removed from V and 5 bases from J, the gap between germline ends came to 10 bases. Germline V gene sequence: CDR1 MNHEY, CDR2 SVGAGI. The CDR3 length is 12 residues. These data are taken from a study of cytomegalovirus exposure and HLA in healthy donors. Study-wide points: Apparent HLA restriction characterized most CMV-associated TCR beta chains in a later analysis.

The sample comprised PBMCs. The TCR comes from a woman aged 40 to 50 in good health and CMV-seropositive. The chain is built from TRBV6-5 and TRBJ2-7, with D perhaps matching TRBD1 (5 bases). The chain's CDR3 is CASSVQGNEQYF. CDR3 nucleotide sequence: TGTGCCAGCAGTGTTCAGGGCAACGAGCAGTACTTC.